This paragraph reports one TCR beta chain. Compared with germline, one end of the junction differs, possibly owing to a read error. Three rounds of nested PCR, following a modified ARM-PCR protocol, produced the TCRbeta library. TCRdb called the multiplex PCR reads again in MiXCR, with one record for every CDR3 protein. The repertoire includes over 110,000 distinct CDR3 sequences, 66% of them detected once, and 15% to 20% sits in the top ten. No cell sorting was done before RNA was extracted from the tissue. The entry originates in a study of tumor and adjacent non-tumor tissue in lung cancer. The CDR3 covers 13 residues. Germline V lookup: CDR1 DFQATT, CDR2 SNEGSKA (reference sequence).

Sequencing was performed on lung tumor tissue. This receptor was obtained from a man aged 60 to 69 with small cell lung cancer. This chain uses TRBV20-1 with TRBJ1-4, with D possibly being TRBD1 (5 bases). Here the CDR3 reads CSAGEGPNEKLFF. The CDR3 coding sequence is TGCAGTGCTGGAGAGGGGCCGAATGAAAAACTGTTCTTT.